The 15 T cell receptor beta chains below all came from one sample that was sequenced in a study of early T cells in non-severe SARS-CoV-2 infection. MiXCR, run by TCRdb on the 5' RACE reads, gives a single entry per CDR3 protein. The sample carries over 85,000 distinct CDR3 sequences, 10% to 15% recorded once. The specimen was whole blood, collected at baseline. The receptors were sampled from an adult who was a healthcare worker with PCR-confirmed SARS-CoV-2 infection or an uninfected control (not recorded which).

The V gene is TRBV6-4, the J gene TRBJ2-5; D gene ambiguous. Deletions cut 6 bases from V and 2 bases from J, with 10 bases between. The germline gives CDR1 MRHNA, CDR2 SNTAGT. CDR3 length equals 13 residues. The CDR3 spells CASSEREQETQYF. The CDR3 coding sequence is TGTGCCAGCAGCGAGCGAGAGCAAGAGACCCAGTACTTC.

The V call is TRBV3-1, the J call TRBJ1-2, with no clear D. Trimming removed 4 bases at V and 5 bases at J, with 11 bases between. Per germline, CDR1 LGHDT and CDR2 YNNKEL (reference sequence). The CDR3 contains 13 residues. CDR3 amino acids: CASSPSAHYGYTF. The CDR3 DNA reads TGTGCCAGCAGCCCCTCAGCCCATTATGGCTACACCTTC.

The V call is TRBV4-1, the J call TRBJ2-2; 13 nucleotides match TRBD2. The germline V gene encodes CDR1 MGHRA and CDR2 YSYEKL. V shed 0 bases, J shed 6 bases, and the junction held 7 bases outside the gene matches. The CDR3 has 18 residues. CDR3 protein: CASSQDQLAGGPAGELFF. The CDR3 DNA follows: TGCGCCAGCAGCCAAGATCAACTAGCGGGAGGGCCCGCCGGGGAGCTGTTTTTT.

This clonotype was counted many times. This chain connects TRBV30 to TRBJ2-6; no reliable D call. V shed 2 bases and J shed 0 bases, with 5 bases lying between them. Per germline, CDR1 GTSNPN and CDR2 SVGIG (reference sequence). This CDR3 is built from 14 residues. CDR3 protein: CAWSRSSGANVLTF. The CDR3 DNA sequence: TGTGCCTGGAGTCGCAGCTCTGGGGCCAACGTCCTGACTTTC.

This CDR3 is CSVEGPRDTQYF. DNA of the CDR3: TGCAGCGTTGAAGGGCCTAGAGATACGCAGTATTTT. The chain has TRBV29-1 and TRBJ2-3; the D is unclear. The ends were cut back, 1 base at V and 5 bases at J, with 7 bases in the middle. In germline, CDR1 is SQVTM, CDR2 ANQGSEA. The CDR3 loop spans 12 amino acids.

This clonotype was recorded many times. The CDR3, as DNA: TGTGCCACCAGTGATACGCGGGGGTCTAGCTTCCACGAGCAGTACTTC. Its protein product is CATSDTRGSSFHEQYF. The chain has TRBV24-1 and TRBJ2-7, with 7 bases matching TRBD2. The CDR3 is 16 amino acids. Germline V gene sequence: CDR1 KGHDR, CDR2 SFDVKD. The ends lost 3 bases at V and 5 bases at J; junction bases unmatched: 12.

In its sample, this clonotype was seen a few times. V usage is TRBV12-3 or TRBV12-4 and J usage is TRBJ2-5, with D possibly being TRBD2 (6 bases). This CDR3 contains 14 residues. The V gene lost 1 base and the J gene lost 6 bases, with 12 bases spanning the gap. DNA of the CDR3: TGTGCCAGCAGTTTAGGGCGGGGATGGAAGACCCAGTACTTC. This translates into CASSLGRGWKTQYF.

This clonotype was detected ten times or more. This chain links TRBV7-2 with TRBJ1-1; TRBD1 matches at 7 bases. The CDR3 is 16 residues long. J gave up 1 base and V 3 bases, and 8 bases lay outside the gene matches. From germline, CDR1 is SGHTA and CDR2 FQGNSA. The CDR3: CASSFQGVLTNTEAFF. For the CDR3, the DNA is TGTGCCAGCAGCTTTCAGGGGGTTCTGACGAACACTGAAGCTTTCTTT.

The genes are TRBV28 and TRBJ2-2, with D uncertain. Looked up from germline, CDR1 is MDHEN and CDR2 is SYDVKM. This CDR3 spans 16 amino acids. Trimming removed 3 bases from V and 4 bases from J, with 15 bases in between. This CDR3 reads CASSFLSGESTGELFF. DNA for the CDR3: TGTGCCAGCAGTTTTCTGTCTGGAGAAAGCACCGGGGAGCTGTTTTTT.

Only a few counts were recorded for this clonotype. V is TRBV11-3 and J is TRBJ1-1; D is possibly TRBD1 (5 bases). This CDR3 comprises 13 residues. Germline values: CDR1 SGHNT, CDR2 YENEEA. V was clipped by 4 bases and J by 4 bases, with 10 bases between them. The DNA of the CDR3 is TGTGCCAGCAGCTGGGGGGAGGCCACTGAAGCTTTCTTT. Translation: CASSWGEATEAFF.

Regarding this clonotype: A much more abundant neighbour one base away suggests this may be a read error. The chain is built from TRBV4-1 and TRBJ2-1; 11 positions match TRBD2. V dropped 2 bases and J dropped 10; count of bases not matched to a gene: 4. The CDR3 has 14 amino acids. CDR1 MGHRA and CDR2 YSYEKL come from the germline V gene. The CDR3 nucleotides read TGCGCCAGCAGCCAACTAGCGGGAGGAGAAGAGCAGTTCTTC. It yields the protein CASSQLAGGEEQFF.

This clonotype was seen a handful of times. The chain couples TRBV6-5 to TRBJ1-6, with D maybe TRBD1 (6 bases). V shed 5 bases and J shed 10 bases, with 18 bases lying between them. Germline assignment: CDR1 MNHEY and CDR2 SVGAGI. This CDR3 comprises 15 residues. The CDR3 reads CASSTQGGKVSPLHF. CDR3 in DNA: TGTGCCAGCAGTACACAAGGGGGGAAGGTATCACCCCTCCACTTT.

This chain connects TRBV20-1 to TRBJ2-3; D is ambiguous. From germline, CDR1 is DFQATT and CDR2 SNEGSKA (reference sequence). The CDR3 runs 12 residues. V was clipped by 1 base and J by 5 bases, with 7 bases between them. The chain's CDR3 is CSARVPGDTQYF. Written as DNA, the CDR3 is TGCAGTGCTAGAGTACCCGGAGATACGCAGTATTTT.

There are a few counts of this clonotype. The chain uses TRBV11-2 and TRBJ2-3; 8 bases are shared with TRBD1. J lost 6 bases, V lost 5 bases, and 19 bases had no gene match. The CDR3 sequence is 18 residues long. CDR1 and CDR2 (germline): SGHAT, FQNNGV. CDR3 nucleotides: TGTGCCAGCAGCCTTCGGACAGGGACTCCTGACCGAATGGATACGCAGTATTTT. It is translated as CASSLRTGTPDRMDTQYF.

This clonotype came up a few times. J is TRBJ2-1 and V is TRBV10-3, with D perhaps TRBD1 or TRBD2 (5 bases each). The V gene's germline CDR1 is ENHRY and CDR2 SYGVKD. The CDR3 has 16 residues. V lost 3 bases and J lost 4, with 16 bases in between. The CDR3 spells CAISDATGPKYNEQFF. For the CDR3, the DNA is TGTGCCATCAGTGATGCTACGGGACCGAAGTACAATGAGCAGTTCTTC.